This T cell receptor (beta chain) came from a study of PD-1 blockade in classical Hodgkin lymphoma. Time point defined: newly diagnosed, previously untreated cHL patient sample. Comparator PBMCs were from newly diagnosed, untreated classical Hodgkin lymphoma. With regard to this clone: Its cognate antigen is unknown.

Study observations and caveats: Reasons behind the repertoire differences stay unclear, perhaps disease activity or earlier therapy. It was reported that newly diagnosed patients had less baseline TCR diversity than healthy donors.

Germline CDR1 and CDR2: SGHTA and FQGNSA. V dropped 5 bases and J dropped 2 bases, with 10 bases sitting between them. The CDR3 is 14 amino acids. Only in-frame clones appear in the TCRdb table, and some are missing; sequencing was by immunoSEQ multiplex PCR. The sample yields fewer than 20,000 clones, just under 85% seen once. V and J are TRBV7-2 and TRBJ1-5; no definite D call. This TCR derives from a human donor with classical Hodgkin lymphoma. Sequencing was done on a sample of peripheral blood mononuclear cells (PBMCs). DNA of the CDR3: TGTGCCAGCAGCCAAGTCGGGGGCAATCAGCCCCAGCATTTT. It specifies CASSQVGGNQPQHF.